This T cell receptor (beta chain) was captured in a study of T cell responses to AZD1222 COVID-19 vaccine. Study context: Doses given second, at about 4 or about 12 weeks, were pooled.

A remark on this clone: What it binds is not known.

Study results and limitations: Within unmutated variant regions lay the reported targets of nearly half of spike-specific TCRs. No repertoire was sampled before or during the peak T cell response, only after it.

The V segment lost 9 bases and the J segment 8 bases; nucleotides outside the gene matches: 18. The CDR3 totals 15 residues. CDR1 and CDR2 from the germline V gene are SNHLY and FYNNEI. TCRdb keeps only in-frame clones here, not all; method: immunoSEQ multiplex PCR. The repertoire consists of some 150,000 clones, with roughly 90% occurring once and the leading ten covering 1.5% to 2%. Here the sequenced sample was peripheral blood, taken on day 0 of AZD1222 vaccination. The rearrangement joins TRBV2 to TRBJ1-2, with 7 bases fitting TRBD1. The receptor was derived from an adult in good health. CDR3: CARKKGDDRADGYTF. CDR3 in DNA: TGTGCCAGAAAGAAAGGAGATGACAGGGCCGACGGCTACACCTTC.